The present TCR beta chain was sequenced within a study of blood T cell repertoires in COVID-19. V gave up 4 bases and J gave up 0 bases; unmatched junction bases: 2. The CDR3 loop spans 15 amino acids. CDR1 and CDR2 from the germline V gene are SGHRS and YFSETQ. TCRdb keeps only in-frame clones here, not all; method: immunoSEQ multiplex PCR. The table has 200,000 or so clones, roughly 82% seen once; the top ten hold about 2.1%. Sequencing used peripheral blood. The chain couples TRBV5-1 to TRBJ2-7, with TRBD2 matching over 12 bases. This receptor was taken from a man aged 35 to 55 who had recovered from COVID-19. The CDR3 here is CASSRTSGTSYEQYF. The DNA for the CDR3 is TGCGCCAGCAGCAGGACTAGCGGGACCTCCTACGAGCAGTACTTC.